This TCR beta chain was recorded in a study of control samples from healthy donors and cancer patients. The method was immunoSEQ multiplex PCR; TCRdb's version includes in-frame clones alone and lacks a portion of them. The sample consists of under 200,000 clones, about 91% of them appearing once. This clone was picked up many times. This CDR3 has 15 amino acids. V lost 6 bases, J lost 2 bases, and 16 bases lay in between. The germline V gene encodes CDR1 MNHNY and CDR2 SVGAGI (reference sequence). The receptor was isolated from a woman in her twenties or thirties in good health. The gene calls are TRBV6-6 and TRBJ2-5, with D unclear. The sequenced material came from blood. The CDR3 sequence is CASRVLPWGQETQYF. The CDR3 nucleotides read TGTGCCAGCAGAGTCCTCCCGTGGGGACAAGAGACCCAGTACTTC.